This T cell receptor beta chain was recovered during a study of neurological immune-mediated disorders. Study-wide results and limits: In HTLV-1-associated myelopathy, TCR clonal expansion was greatest, and in multiple sclerosis it was least, below healthy controls.

Each CDR3 protein is one row after TCRdb ran MiXCR on the 5' RACE reads. The sample holds 11,000 to 15,000 distinct CDR3 sequences, around 14% seen once. Trimming removed 7 bases from V and 6 bases from J; junction bases left unmatched: 8. Germline loops: CDR1 MNHEY, CDR2 SVGAGI. The CDR3 sequence is 15 residues long. In its sample, this clonotype was seen many times. Its antigen is unknown. V is TRBV6-5 and J is TRBJ1-6, with 8 bases identical to TRBD1. Sequencing was performed on CD8+ T cells from blood. This sequence originates from a female donor with HTLV-1-associated myelopathy (HAM/TSP). The CDR3 reads CASTTDRDGNSPLHF. The CDR3 DNA is TGTGCCAGCACCACGGACAGGGATGGTAATTCACCCCTCCACTTT.